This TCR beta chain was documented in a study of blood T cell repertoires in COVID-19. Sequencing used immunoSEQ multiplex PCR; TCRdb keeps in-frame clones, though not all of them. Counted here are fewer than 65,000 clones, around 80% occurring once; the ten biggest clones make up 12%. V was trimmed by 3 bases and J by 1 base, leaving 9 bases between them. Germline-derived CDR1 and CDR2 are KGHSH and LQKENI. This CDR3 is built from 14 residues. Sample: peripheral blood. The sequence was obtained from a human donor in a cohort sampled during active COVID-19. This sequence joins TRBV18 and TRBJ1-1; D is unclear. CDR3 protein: CASSPLGRNTEAFF. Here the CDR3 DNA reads TGTGCCAGCTCACCGTTGGGCAGGAACACTGAAGCTTTCTTT.